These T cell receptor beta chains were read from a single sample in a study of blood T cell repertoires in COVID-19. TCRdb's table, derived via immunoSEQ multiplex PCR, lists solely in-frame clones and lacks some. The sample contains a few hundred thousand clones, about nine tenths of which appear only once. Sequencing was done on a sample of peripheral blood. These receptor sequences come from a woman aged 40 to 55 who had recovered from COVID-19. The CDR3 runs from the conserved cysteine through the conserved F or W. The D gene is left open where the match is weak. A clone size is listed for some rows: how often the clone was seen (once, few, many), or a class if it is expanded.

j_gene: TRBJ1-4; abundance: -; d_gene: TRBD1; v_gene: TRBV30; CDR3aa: CAWMVRQRGQGEKLFF; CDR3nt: TGTGCCTGGATGGTTCGTCAAAGGGGGCAAGGGGAAAAACTGTTTTTT
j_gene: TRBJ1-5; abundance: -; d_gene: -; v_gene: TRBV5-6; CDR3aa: CASSLGRNQPQHF; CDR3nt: TGTGCCAGCAGCTTGGGCAGAAATCAGCCCCAGCATTTT
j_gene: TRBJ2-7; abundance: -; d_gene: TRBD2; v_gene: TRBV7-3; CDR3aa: CASSLTGTSGTFPEQYF; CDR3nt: TGTGCCAGCAGCTTAACCGGGACTAGCGGGACGTTCCCGGAGCAGTACTTC
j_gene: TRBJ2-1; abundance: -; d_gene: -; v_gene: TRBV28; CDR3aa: CASSLYTGLYNEQFF; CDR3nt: TGTGCCAGCAGTTTATACACTGGACTCTACAATGAGCAGTTCTTC
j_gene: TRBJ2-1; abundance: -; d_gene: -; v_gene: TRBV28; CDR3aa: CASTGGAYNEQFF; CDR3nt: TGTGCCAGCACCGGAGGGGCCTACAATGAGCAGTTCTTC
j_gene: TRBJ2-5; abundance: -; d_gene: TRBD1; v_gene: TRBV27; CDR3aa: CASRRTGGETQYF; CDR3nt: TGTGCCAGCAGGAGAACAGGGGGAGAGACCCAGTACTTC
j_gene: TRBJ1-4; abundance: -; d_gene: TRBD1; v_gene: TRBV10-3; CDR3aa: CASGTAEEKLFF; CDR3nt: TGTGCTTCCGGGACAGCGGAGGAAAAACTGTTTTTT
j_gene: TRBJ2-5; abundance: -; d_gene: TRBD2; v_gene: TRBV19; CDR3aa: CASSIVSSGSGETQYF; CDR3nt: TGTGCCAGTAGTATTGTGTCTAGCGGGAGCGGTGAGACCCAGTACTTC
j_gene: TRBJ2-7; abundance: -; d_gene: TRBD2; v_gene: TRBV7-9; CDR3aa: CASSLGSGQSSYEQYF; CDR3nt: TGTGCCAGCAGCTTAGGTAGCGGGCAGAGCTCCTACGAGCAGTACTTC
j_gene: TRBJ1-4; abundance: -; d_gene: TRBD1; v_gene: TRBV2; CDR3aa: CASSEASPPGQQNEKLFF; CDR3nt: TGTGCCAGCAGTGAAGCGAGCCCTCCGGGACAGCAAAATGAAAAACTGTTTTTT
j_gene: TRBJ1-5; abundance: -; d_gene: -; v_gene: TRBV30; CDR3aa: CAWSVSGDSNQPQHF; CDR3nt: TGTGCCTGGAGTGTATCAGGGGATAGCAATCAGCCCCAGCATTTT
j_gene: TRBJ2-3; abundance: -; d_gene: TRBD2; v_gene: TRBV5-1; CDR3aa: CASSPREGQDTQYF; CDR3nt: TGCGCCAGCAGCCCCCGGGAGGGCCAAGATACGCAGTATTTT
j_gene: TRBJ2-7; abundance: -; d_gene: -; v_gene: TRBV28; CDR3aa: CASSPQQGYQREQYF; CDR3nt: TGTGCCAGCAGTCCGCAACAGGGTTACCAGCGCGAGCAGTACTTC
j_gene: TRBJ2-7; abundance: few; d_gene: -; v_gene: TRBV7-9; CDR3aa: CASSPGSTYEQYF; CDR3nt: TGTGCCAGCAGCCCCGGGTCGACCTACGAGCAGTACTTC
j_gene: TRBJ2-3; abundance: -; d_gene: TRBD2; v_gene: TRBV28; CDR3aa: CASRFRQSGEDTDTQYF; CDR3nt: TGTGCCAGCAGGTTTCGCCAGAGCGGGGAGGACACAGATACGCAGTATTTT
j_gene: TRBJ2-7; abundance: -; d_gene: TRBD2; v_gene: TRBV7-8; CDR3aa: CASSLWGDYSSEQYF; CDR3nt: TGTGCCAGCAGCCTATGGGGGGACTACAGCTCCGAGCAGTACTTC
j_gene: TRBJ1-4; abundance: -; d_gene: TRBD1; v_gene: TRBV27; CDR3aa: CASTHRGGEKLFF; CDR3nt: TGTGCCAGCACTCACAGGGGGGGCGAAAAACTGTTTTTT
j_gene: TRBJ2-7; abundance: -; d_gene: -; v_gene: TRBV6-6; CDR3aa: CASSYSWEDAYEQYF; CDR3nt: TGTGCCAGCAGTTACTCGTGGGAGGATGCCTACGAGCAGTACTTC
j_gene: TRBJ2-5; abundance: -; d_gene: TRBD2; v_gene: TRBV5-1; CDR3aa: CASSRTSGRQETQYF; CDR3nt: TGCGCCAGCAGCCGGACTAGCGGCCGCCAAGAGACCCAGTACTTC
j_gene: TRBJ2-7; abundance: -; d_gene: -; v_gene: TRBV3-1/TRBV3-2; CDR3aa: CASSQFLVPSDSYEQYF; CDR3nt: TGTGCCAGCAGCCAATTCTTGGTTCCTAGCGACTCCTACGAGCAGTACTTC
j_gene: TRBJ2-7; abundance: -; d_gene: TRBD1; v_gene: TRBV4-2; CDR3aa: CASSQEGGTGSYEQYF; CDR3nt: TGTGCCAGCAGCCAAGAGGGCGGGACAGGGTCCTACGAGCAGTACTTC
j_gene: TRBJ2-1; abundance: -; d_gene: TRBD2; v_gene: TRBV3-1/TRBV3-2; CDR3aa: CASSQARGTSVRFF; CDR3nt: TGTGCCAGCAGCCAAGCTCGGGGGACTAGCGTCCGGTTCTTC
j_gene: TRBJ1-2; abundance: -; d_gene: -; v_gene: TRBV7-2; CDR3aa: CASSYGQQVPNYGYTF; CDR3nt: TGTGCCAGCAGCTACGGGCAACAGGTTCCTAACTATGGCTACACCTTC
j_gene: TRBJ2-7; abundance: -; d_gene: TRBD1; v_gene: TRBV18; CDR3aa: CASSSDRGPYEQYF; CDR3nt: TGTGCCAGCTCGTCTGACAGGGGGCCCTACGAGCAGTACTTC
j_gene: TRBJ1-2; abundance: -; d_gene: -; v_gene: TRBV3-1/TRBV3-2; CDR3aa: CASSQGEGGYTF; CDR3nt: TGTGCCAGCAGCCAAGGGGAGGGTGGCTACACCTTC
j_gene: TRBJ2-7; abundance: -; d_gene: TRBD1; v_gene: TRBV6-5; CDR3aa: CASGSGTGGREQYF; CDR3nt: TGTGCCAGCGGATCCGGGACAGGGGGGAGAGAGCAGTACTTC
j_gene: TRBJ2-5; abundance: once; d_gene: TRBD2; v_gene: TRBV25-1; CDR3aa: CASSNLAGVEETQYF; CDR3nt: TGTGCCAGCAGTAACCTAGCGGGAGTAGAGGAGACCCAGTACTTC
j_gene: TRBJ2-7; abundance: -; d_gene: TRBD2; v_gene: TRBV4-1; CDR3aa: CASSQGMAASGSYEQYF; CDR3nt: TGCGCCAGCAGCCAGGGCATGGCGGCTAGCGGGAGCTACGAGCAGTACTTC
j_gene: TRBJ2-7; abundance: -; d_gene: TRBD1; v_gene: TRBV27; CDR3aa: CASSGTGGYEQYF; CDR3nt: TGTGCCAGCTCCGGGACAGGGGGCTACGAGCAGTACTTC
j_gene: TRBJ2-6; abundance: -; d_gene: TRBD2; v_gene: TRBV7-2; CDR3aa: CASSLAWRESSGANVLTF; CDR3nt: TGTGCCAGCAGCTTAGCGTGGCGGGAGAGCTCTGGGGCCAACGTCCTGACTTTC
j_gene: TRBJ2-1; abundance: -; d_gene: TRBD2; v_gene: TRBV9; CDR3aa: CASSAETSAISYNEQFF; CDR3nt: TGTGCCAGCAGCGCAGAGACTAGCGCCATCTCCTACAATGAGCAGTTCTTC
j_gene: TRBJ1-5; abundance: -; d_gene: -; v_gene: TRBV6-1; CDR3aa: CASSELTGDNQPQHF; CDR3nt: TGTGCCAGCAGTGAGTTGACAGGCGACAATCAGCCCCAGCATTTT
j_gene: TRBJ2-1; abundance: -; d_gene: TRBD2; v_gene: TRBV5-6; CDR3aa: CASRDTSGSAEQFF; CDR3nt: TGTGCCAGCAGAGATACTAGCGGGAGCGCTGAGCAGTTCTTC
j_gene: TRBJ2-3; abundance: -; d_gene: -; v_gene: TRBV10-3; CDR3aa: CAISESRGQADTQYF; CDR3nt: TGTGCCATCAGTGAGTCTCGCGGTCAAGCAGATACGCAGTATTTT
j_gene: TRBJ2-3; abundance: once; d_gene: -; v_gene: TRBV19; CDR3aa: CASTGGTDTQYF; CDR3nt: TGTGCCAGTACGGGGGGCACAGATACGCAGTATTTT
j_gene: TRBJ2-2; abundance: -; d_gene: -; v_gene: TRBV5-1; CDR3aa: CASSPPETGDTGELFF; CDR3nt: TGCGCCAGCAGCCCCCCGGAAACGGGTGACACCGGGGAGCTGTTTTTT
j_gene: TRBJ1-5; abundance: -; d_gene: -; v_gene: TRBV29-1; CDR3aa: CSVQEAGSNQPQHF; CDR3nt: TGCAGCGTCCAAGAAGCAGGGTCCAATCAGCCCCAGCATTTT
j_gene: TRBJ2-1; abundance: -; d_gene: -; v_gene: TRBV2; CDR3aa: CASSVRAGEQFF; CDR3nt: TGTGCCAGCAGTGTCCGAGCGGGTGAGCAGTTCTTC
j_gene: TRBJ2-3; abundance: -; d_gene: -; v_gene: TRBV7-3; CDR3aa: CASSLTGGAGTDTQYF; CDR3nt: TGTGCCAGCAGCTTAACGGGCGGGGCTGGCACAGATACGCAGTATTTT
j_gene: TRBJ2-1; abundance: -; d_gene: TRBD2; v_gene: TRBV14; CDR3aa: CASSQDQRERSYNEQFF; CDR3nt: TGTGCCAGCAGCCAAGATCAGCGGGAAAGGTCCTACAATGAGCAGTTCTTC
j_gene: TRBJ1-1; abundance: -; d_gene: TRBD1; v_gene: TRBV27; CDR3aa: CASKGALNTEAFF; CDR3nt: TGTGCCAGCAAGGGGGCGCTGAACACTGAAGCTTTCTTT
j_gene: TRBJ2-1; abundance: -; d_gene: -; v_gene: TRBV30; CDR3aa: CAWSVGAGPIYNEQFF; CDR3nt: TGTGCCTGGAGTGTGGGCGCGGGGCCGATTTACAATGAGCAGTTCTTC
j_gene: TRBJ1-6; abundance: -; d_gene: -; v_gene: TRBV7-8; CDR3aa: CASSPGRDTFNSPLHF; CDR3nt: TGTGCCAGCAGCCCAGGCCGGGACACGTTTAATTCACCCCTCCACTTT
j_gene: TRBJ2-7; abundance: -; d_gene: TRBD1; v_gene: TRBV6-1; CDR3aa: CASSEDRGSYEQYF; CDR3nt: TGTGCCAGCAGTGAAGACAGGGGTTCCTACGAGCAGTACTTC
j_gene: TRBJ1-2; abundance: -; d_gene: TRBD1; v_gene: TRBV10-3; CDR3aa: CAISANLDRDRGPGYTF; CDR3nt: TGTGCCATCAGTGCTAACCTCGACCGGGACAGGGGGCCGGGCTACACCTTC
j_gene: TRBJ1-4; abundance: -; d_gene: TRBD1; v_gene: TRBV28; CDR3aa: CASSPGTALNEKLFF; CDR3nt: TGTGCCAGCAGTCCCGGGACAGCGCTCAATGAAAAACTGTTTTTT
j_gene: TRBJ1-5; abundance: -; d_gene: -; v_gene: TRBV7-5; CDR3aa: CARSLVIERGGHGTLFCNQPQHF; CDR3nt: TGTGCCAGAAGCTTAGTTATCGAGCGGGGGGGCCATGGGACACTCTTTTGCAATCAGCCCCAGCATTTT